Given below is one TCR beta chain in context. Its cognate antigen has yet to be identified. The cysteine opens and the phenylalanine closes a CDR3 of 15 amino acids. Only the CDR3 region is kept as DNA, spanning 45 bases read in frame from base 1. The germline V gene supplies CDR1 MGHRA and CDR2 YSYEKL. The germline ends are 17 bases apart after V is trimmed by 5 bases and J by 3 bases. The data are from a study of cytomegalovirus exposure and HLA in healthy donors (dated by TCRdb to between 2016 and 2019). The study in broad terms: According to an earlier analysis of 587 of the donors, 150 million to 200 million T cells yielded 90 million to 130 million unique TCR beta sequences and more than 250 Gb of sequence data. A later genetic analysis used genome-wide SNP genotypes for about 65% of the 666 donors, treating that subset as a discovery cohort. An early release that covered about 600 HLA-typed donors contained approximately 300 gigabases of sequencing data and approximately 85 million unique TCR sequences. Both class I and class II loci were covered by HLA typing, at four-digit resolution. In a later analysis, previously published TCR beta repertoires from 550 to 700 donors were re-analyzed and high-resolution HLA genotyping was added so that TCR occurrence patterns could be studied. Typing coverage differed by locus: A, B, C, DRB1 and DQB1 were typed in about 629-640 donors, DQA1 in about 500, DPA1 in roughly 590, and DPB1 in roughly 470. Rather than using new phenotypic data, the later analysis identified candidate immune exposures from TCR beta sequences and from how often those sequences occurred across donors. Donor age, sex, ethnicity and CMV serostatus were collected together with the repertoire data. Among around 400 genotyped donors of the cohort, an average of around 250,000 unique TCR beta nucleotide sequences was sequenced per donor, of which about 19% were non-productive. All discovery cohort repertoires had been generated using a single sequencing platform. Among the roughly 380 genotyped donors, around 81% belonged to the genetic ancestry cluster associated with self-reported Caucasian donors. Because of strong linkage in the cohort, five DR-DQ haplotypes were treated as single units for association and clustering. Besides the first cohort of 500 to 700 subjects, a separate validation cohort made up of over 95 different subjects was used. An earlier analysis of several hundred of the donors used high-throughput TCR beta sequencing to judge whether each TCR beta V gene segment behaved as functional or pseudogenic. The T cell repertoires of under 700 subjects were profiled by immunosequencing and related to cytomegalovirus serostatus. High-throughput TCR immunosequencing, statistical association of individual TCRs with disease status, and machine learning were combined to predict cytomegalovirus infection status. The study aimed to test whether signatures of past pathogen exposure could be identified by cataloging public T cell receptors.

The cohort comprised more than 550 healthy bone marrow donors. All cohort members were sampled while nominally healthy, although unrecorded immune exposures were likely present. The donor was CMV seropositive and was included in the group of 290 or so seropositive cohort members. A peripheral blood sample was collected from each donor, and TCR beta sequencing was performed on peripheral blood mononuclear cells. The Qiagen DNeasy Blood Extraction Kit was used to extract genomic DNA from the blood cell samples. Overall study results and their limits: A total of some 180 TCR beta chains were listed by the study as associated with cytomegalovirus. Because counts were too low, some 17 rarely observed V segments, including chromosome 9 orphons, were left out of the earlier analysis of a few hundred of the donors. A further reported finding was that TCR beta sequences accurately predicted the HLA-A and HLA-B alleles for most subjects in the first cohort. It was suggested by the authors that the approach could potentially be generalized to other disease states and immunological phenotypes. The classifier was reported to diagnose cytomegalovirus status with high specificity and sensitivity in both the original cohort and the validation cohort. Linkage disequilibrium might explain the correlated functional status among segregating V segments, but an unknown experimental factor could not be excluded. When HLA alleles, especially DR and DQ, strongly co-occurred, TCR associations were difficult to assign to individual alleles. Because the 87-base-pair reads could not distinguish some IMGT-functional V segments, including TRBV6-2 and TRBV6-3, those segments were excluded. In an earlier analysis of approximately 600 of the donors, most TCR beta V segments were observed in productive rearrangements about 87% or about 30% of the time, broadly matching IMGT annotations. While some public TCRs were present in many individuals, most TCR sequences turned up only very rarely across donors. A later analysis found that most CMV-associated TCR beta chains appeared HLA-restricted, with HLA associations seemingly driven largely by CMV exposure. Because HLA typing was missing for some donors at each locus, association tests included only the typed subset. A later analysis found that HLA-associated TCR beta chains were more clonally expanded and had lower generation probabilities than equally common non-associated chains. Several of the top co-occurrence clusters appeared to be linked to parvovirus B19, influenza, CMV and Epstein-Barr virus, according to a later analysis. In a later analysis, TCR association rates were found to vary across HLA loci, with the most associated TCRs seen for DRB1 alleles and the fewest for HLA-C alleles. The cohort was sequenced for TCR beta chains only, and without alpha or paired-chain data the features that could be detected were limited. The sequencing pipeline was judged likely to have produced a cluster of highly shared sequence variants as a technical artifact. In a later analysis, around 17,000 TCR beta sequences were associated with specific HLA alleles at a false discovery rate of 0.05. In a later genetic analysis, fewer N-insertions in productive TCRs were reported among donors in an Asian-associated ancestry cluster than the approximately 630-donor mean. Roughly uniform sequencing depth across donors was assumed in presence/absence analyses, although this assumption may not hold. Immune exposure information for the cohort was limited to CMV serostatus. An association between a missense DCLRE1C variant and V-gene and J-gene trimming of TCR beta chains was found in a later genetic analysis and replicated in an independent cohort. A few of the identified cytomegalovirus-associated TCR beta chains were confirmed in vitro to be specific for cytomegalovirus antigens.

Library preparation used the immunoSEQ multiplex PCR assay. The multiplex PCR relied on a mix of 60 forward primers for TCR Vbeta segments and 13 reverse primers for TCR Jbeta segments. A multiplex PCR assay on genomic DNA amplified the CDR3 region of rearranged TCR beta genes. On the Illumina HiSeq System, the amplified TCR beta libraries were sequenced as 87-base-pair reads. In the paper's pipeline: In a later analysis, some 80 million unique TCR beta chains were counted across the roughly 670 repertoires, and around 10 million of these chains were shared by at least two donors. Raw reads were error-corrected and collapsed into unique sequences by a nearest-neighbor algorithm in which closely related sequences were merged to remove PCR and sequencing errors. CDR3 sequences were aligned to IMGT reference sequences to assign V, D and J gene segments. For a sequence to be retained, at least a six-nucleotide match to both a V gene segment and a J gene segment was required. A rearrangement counted as productive if the CDR3 had no stop codons and remained in frame with V and J, and every other rearrangement counted as non-productive. CDR3 was defined by IMGT convention, running from the second conserved V-encoded cysteine to the conserved J-encoded phenylalanine. Sequences without an unambiguous match to a single V gene segment were excluded from the earlier analysis of almost 600 of the donors. An earlier analysis of fewer than 650 of the donors classified V segments as functional when productive rearrangements were above 56.7% and as segregating when the standard deviation between donors was above 5%. A statistical classification framework was built for diagnosing cytomegalovirus status from the catalog of TCR beta chain sequences. In a later analysis, TCR nucleotide sequences were compared against IMGT/GENE-DB human TR gene sequences so that V and J genes could be assigned. A later analysis assigned CDR3 sequences and most-parsimonious VDJ recombination scenarios with the TCRdist pipeline. In a later analysis, each TCR beta chain was defined by its CDR3 amino acid sequence together with its V-gene family, and reads lacking a unique V-gene family were excluded. In a later analysis, 550 to 650 highly shared, low-generation-probability nucleotide sequences were removed to address suspected cross-contamination and a sequencing artifact. In a later analysis, a clonal expansion index was calculated for each public chain from normalized within-repertoire ranks of inferred template counts. In a later analysis, generation probabilities were computed with a VDJ recombination model fitted to out-of-frame rearrangements, and the resulting probabilities were checked against IGoR. Hypergeometric tests were used in a later analysis to score TCR-TCR, TCR-HLA and TCR-CMV co-occurrence, with a repertoire-size bias correction applied to the TCR pairs. In a later analysis, false discovery rates were estimated by permuting HLA or CMV assignments 20 times. A later analysis grouped co-occurring TCRs with DBSCAN, adding TCRdist sequence similarity when clustering within HLA-allele-positive subsets. Co-occurrence clustering excluded repertoires with fewer than 30,000 or more than 120,000 public chains, plus five with anomalous nucleotide sharing. This immuneACCESS table, as held by TCRdb, lists in-frame sequences with V and J called but not all clones. Of the missing ones, under half trace to an unresolved V gene in checked studies; the others have no known cause. That table gives V, J and clone size, and the DNA gave D and trimming. The table for this sample shows over 80,000 clones. Just over 5.5% of the sample rests with the top ten.

This clonotype originated in a girl aged 10-17 years in good health and CMV-seropositive. Recombination linked TRBV4-1 to TRBJ2-7; TRBD2 might be the D gene, on 6 matching bases. The sequenced sample consisted of PBMCs. The CDR3 sequence is CASSEKGTRVYEQYF. The nucleotides are TGCGCCAGCAGCGAAAAAGGGACTCGTGTCTACGAGCAGTACTTC.